Below, 17 T cell receptor beta chains from the same sample are listed, as sequenced in a study of OX40 agonist ivuxolimab in advanced cancers. The data were produced by immunoSEQ multiplex PCR, yet TCRdb's version contains in-frame clones alone and is incomplete. The repertoire holds some 48,000 clones, with roughly 91% as singletons. The source material was CD4+ or CD8+ T cells sorted from blood, sampled in a trial of the OX40 agonist ivuxolimab. The receptors derive from an adult with an advanced solid tumor such as melanoma, head and neck, liver or kidney cancer.

J is TRBJ2-7 and V is TRBV30, with 9 bases that match TRBD1. The CDR3 sequence is 13 residues long. The V and J ends lost 3 bases and 2 bases, in that order; junction bases with no gene match: 2. Germline V lookup: CDR1 GTSNPN, CDR2 SVGIG (reference sequence). CDR3 nucleotide sequence: TGTGCCTGGAGCGGGACAGGGCCCTACGAGCAGTACTTC. Its protein is CAWSGTGPYEQYF.

The chain links TRBV30 to TRBJ2-2, with D perhaps given as TRBD1 or TRBD2 (6 bases each). With 7 bases removed from V and 1 base from J, the gap between germline ends came to 10 bases. Germline V CDR1 and CDR2: GTSNPN, SVGIG (reference sequence). This CDR3 has 13 amino acids. Written as DNA, the CDR3 is TGTGCCTATGAGGGGGGGAACACCGGGGAGCTGTTTTTT. Amino acid sequence: CAYEGGNTGELFF. Drawing the rest from reference TRBV30 and TRBJ2-2, the complete variable domain is SQTIHQWPATLVQPVGSPLSLECTVEGTSNPNLYWYRQAAGRGLQLLFYSVGIGQISSEVPQNLSASRPQDRQFILSSKKLLLSDSGFYLCAYEGGNTGELFFGEGSRLTVL.

The V and J genes are TRBV6-5 and TRBJ2-2; D is undetermined. The germline CDR1 and CDR2 sequences are MNHEY and SVGAGI. Trimming shortened V by 5 bases and J by 6 bases, and 13 bases separated the two germline ends. The CDR3 has 14 amino acids. The CDR3 sequence is CASSPSFKAGELFF. CDR3 DNA: TGTGCCAGCAGTCCTAGTTTTAAGGCCGGGGAGCTGTTTTTT.

The chain is built from TRBV7-9 and TRBJ1-5; a possible D gene is TRBD1 (6 bases). With 5 bases removed from V and 5 bases from J, the gap between germline ends came to 13 bases. Germline V gives CDR1 SEHNR, CDR2 FQNEAQ (reference sequence). The CDR3 loop spans 14 amino acids. This CDR3 reads CASSPRDTYQPQHF. Written as DNA, the CDR3 is TGTGCCAGCAGCCCCCGGGACACCTATCAGCCCCAGCATTTT.

The rearrangement links TRBV6-1 to TRBJ2-7; 12 nucleotides line up with TRBD1. J lost 5 bases, V lost 3 bases, and 5 bases had no gene match. The CDR3 contains 15 residues. The germline V gene encodes CDR1 MNHNS and CDR2 SASEGT. CDR3 sequence (DNA): TGTGCCAGCAGTGATTTGGGGACAGGGGGCCACGAGCAGTACGTC. Protein product: CASSDLGTGGHEQYV.

The rearrangement uses TRBV11-2 and TRBJ2-7, with D uncertain. Germline V gene lookup returns CDR1 SGHAT and CDR2 FQNNGV. The CDR3 has 15 residues. The ends were cut back, 10 bases at V and 0 bases at J, with 19 bases in the middle. As DNA, the CDR3 is TGTGCCACCGCCGCGACACGGAGAAGCTCCTACGAGCAGTACTTC. As protein: CATAATRRSSYEQYF.

V and J are TRBV27 and TRBJ1-5; tentatively, D is TRBD1 (5 bases). The CDR3 has 15 amino acids. Germline lookup yields CDR1 MNHEY and CDR2 SMNVEV (reference sequence). V gave up 1 base and J gave up 0 bases, with 7 bases separating them. Written as DNA, the CDR3 is TGTGCCAGCAGTTTATGGGGGACTAGCAATCAGCCCCAGCATTTT. Residues: CASSLWGTSNQPQHF.

V usage is TRBV19 and J usage is TRBJ2-1, with 7 bases identical to TRBD1. CDR1 LNHDA and CDR2 SQIVND come from the germline V gene (reference sequence). Trimming cost V 5 bases and J 3 bases; bases outside gene matches: 13. The CDR3 spans 17 residues. This chain's CDR3 is CASSHRPRDRLYNEQFF. The CDR3 bases are TGTGCCAGTAGTCACCGCCCCCGGGACAGACTCTACAATGAGCAGTTCTTC. The full variable domain, completed using reference TRBV19 and TRBJ2-1, is DGGITQSPKYLFRKEGQNVTLSCEQNLNHDAMYWYRQDPGQGLRLIYYSQIVNDFQKGDIAEGYSVSREKKESFPLTVTSAQKNPTAFYLCASSHRPRDRLYNEQFFGPGTRLTVL.

The rearrangement joins TRBV4-1 to TRBJ1-5; no definite D call. The CDR3 sequence is 13 residues long. V lost 0 bases to trimming and J lost 0 bases, with 0 bases between them. In germline, CDR1 is MGHRA, CDR2 YSYEKL. The CDR3 DNA sequence: TGCGCCAGCAGCCAAGATAGCAATCAGCCCCAGCATTTT. It encodes CASSQDSNQPQHF.

A single count supports this clone. The chain carries TRBV19 and TRBJ2-2; 9 bases fit TRBD1. J lost 3 bases, V lost 7 bases, and 18 bases had no gene match. CDR3 length equals 19 residues. Germline CDR1 and CDR2: LNHDA and SQIVND (reference sequence). The CDR3 loop reads CASTTPGTGMAGDTGELFF. The CDR3 nucleotides read TGTGCCAGTACCACCCCCGGGACAGGGATGGCGGGTGACACCGGGGAGCTGTTTTTT. Variable domain in full (rest from reference TRBV19 and TRBJ2-2): DGGITQSPKYLFRKEGQNVTLSCEQNLNHDAMYWYRQDPGQGLRLIYYSQIVNDFQKGDIAEGYSVSREKKESFPLTVTSAQKNPTAFYLCASTTPGTGMAGDTGELFFGEGSRLTVL.

The chain links TRBV6-5 to TRBJ2-7; 13 bases are a match to TRBD2. Trimming took 4 bases from V and 5 from J; bases not matched to a gene: 2. The germline CDR1 and CDR2 sequences are MNHEY and SVGAGI. CDR3 length: 14 amino acids. The CDR3 DNA sequence: TGTGCCAGCAGTTCCGGACTAGCGGGGGACGAGCAGTACGTC. This codes for CASSSGLAGDEQYV.

This chain joins TRBV6-1 and TRBJ1-6, with 9 nucleotides matching TRBD1. CDR3 size: 15 residues. The V gene's germline CDR1 is MNHNS and CDR2 SASEGT. The ends lost 3 bases at V and 11 bases at J; junction bases unmatched: 8. The CDR3 sequence is CASSDPGQGWPPLHF. The CDR3 DNA sequence: TGTGCCAGCAGTGACCCGGGACAGGGCTGGCCACCCCTCCACTTT.

This sequence joins TRBV5-1 and TRBJ2-1, with D perhaps matching TRBD2 (6 bases). Germline V gene data show CDR1 as SGHRS and CDR2 as YFSETQ. The CDR3 length is 13 residues. V was cut by 4 bases and J by 4 bases, with 9 bases left in between. The CDR3 DNA follows: TGCGCCAGCAGCACGAGCGGGTACAATGAGCAGTTCTTC. Its protein product is CASSTSGYNEQFF.

This rearrangement joins TRBV6-5 to TRBJ1-5; TRBD1 matches 9 bases. The CDR3 runs to 15 residues. CDR1 and CDR2 (germline): MNHEY, SVGAGI. Germline trimming cut 6 bases from V and 3 bases from J; bases unmatched to any gene: 6. CDR3 sequence (DNA): TGTGCCAGCAGCCCCGGGACAGGGAACAATCAGCCCCAGCATTTT. As protein: CASSPGTGNNQPQHF.

The chain joins TRBV9 to TRBJ1-1, with D possibly being TRBD1 (6 bases). CDR1 is SGDLS and CDR2 is YYNGEE in the germline V gene. This CDR3 is 13 amino acids long. V dropped 4 bases and J dropped 3 bases, with 10 bases sitting between them. The CDR3 loop is CASSRPGDTEAFF. Here the CDR3 DNA reads TGTGCCAGCAGCAGACCAGGGGACACTGAAGCTTTCTTT. Supplemented by reference TRBV9 and TRBJ1-1, the full variable domain reads DSGVTQTPKHLITATGQRVTLRCSPRSGDLSVYWYQQSLDQGLQFLIQYYNGEERAKGNILERFSAQQFPDLHSELNLSSLELGDSALYFCASSRPGDTEAFFGQGTRLTVV.

V is TRBV27 and J is TRBJ2-3; 9 positions match TRBD2. V shed 3 bases and J 3 bases; nucleotides not matched to a gene: 4. The CDR3 runs to 15 residues. In germline, CDR1 is MNHEY, CDR2 SMNVEV (reference sequence). This CDR3 is CASSLAGGVTDTQYF. The CDR3, as DNA: TGTGCCAGCAGTTTGGCGGGGGGGGTAACAGATACGCAGTATTTT.

This rearrangement joins TRBV4-1 to TRBJ2-5, with 11 bases aligning to TRBD2. Unmatched junction bases numbered 14, after V lost 0 bases and J lost 5 bases. This CDR3 region has 19 residues. Germline-derived CDR1 and CDR2 are MGHRA and YSYEKL. CDR3 in DNA: TGCGCCAGCAGCCAAGACCCCTGGGCTAGCGGGGGGCCCTGGGAGACCCAGTACTTC. Its protein product is CASSQDPWASGGPWETQYF.